This section outlines one T cell receptor (beta chain) sequence together with its context. Its cognate antigen has yet to be identified. Per-nucleotide qualities are absent, and no much larger clonotype sits a single base away. Receptors were amplified or captured by PCR. This sample was sequenced with an Illumina HiSeq 4000. High-throughput sequencing was used to profile the CDR3 region of the TCR beta-chain in every patient. Per the original workflow: CDR3 differences across clinicopathological groups were used to build a classifier for discriminating distant-metastatic papillary thyroid cancer patients. Repertoire diversity was assessed with the Shannon index, and tumor-blood repertoire similarity with the Morisita-Horn index. TCRdb reran the public reads through fastp at Q25 and MiXCR, keeping productive beta chains. It is TCRdb's table, rather than the study itself, that gives the V and J calls and clone size. Across this sample there are fewer than 25,000 clones, with 20% seen only once. 25% to 35% of the sample belongs to the ten largest clones.

No treatment had been received by any patient before thyroid surgery. Using T-cell receptor beta sequencing, the study looked back at clinical samples from patients collected from the early 2010s to the late 2010s. This record belongs to a study of metastatic and nonmetastatic thyroid tumors (dated by TCRdb to between 2020 and 2021). Regarding the research as a whole: Repertoires from peripheral blood and from tumor or nodule tissue samples of malignant and benign thyroid patients were compared.

Broad study findings and their caveats: In both blood and tumor samples, TCR beta diversity was reported to be significantly higher in malignant tumors than in benign nodules.

CDR1 and CDR2 were assigned from the germline V gene (reference sequence) as DFQATT and SNEGSKA. V is cut by 4 bases and J by 1 base, and the space between the germline ends is 16 bases. Measured from the cysteine to the phenylalanine, the CDR3 is 15 residues long. Here the CDR3 DNA is all that survives: 45 bases in frame from base 1. Sequenced input: blood. The TCR comes from a female donor with papillary thyroid cancer or a benign thyroid nodule (not recorded which). Some clones in this sample may be carry-over from other donors' samples. The chain is made from TRBV20-1 and TRBJ1-2; the D gene cannot be resolved reliably. CDR3 sequence: CSATHTVGCNYGYTF. The sequence in DNA is TGCAGTGCTACTCATACAGTGGGCTGTAACTATGGCTACACCTTC.